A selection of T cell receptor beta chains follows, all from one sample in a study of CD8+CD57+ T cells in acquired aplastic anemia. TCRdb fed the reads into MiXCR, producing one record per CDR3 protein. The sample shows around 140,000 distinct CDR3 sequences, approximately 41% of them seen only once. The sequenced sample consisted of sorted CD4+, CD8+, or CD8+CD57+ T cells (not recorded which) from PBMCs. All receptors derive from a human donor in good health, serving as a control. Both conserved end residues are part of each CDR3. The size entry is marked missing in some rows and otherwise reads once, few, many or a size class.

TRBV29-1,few,CSAQSQLNTEAFF
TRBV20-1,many,CSASPPLAGYGEQFF
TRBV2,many,CASYGKLDRGEKLFF
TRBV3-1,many,CASSLRGQANGGAFF
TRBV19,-,CASSHGQYSNQPQHF
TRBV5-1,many,CASSLRTGGYGYTF
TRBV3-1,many,CASSQDGGKTQYF
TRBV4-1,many,CASSAGLSSYNEQFF
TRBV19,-,CASSIEAFTDSPLHF
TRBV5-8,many,CASSLGGITGELFF
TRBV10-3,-,CAISEQAGTPYEQYF
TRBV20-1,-,CSAGQGEFTF
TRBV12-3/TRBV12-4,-,CASSSWGGGTDTQYF
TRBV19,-,CASSIAEYSNQPQHF
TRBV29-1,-,CSVFRAGTGELYEQYF
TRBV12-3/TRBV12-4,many,CASSLVGGTCTF
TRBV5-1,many,CASSLGAGTTNEKLFF
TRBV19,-,CASSNRQETQYF
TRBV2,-,CASTMRNQPQYF
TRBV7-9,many,CASSPFRQGYNEQFF
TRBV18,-,CASSPPGGKAYGYTF
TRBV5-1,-,CASRADPEELFF
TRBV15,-,CATSRPGLSTQYF
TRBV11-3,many,CASSSYKGQGTDQPQHF
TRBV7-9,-,CASSPSPTYEQYF
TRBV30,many,CAWSVRRNYGYTF
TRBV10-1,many,CASSSDRVSGELFF
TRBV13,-,CASSFSVGGSTDTQYF
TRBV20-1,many,CSARAGSNTEAFF
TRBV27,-,CASSLSIIQPSEDTQYF
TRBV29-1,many,CSVARGTNEKLFF